Listed here are 14 T cell receptor beta chains from one sample, sequenced in a study of vaccination and CD4 T cells after COVID-19. Antigens of these TCRs are unknown. The sample's treatment: roughly ten-day PBMC culture with coronavirus spike peptide pools or control peptides (ViraFEST assay). CD4+ T cells of the unexposed donor were collected before the COVID-19 pandemic (2011-2018). The study sequenced cultured CD4+ T cell DNA using the Oncomine TCR Beta short-read assay. MiXCR was run by TCRdb on the PCR reads, yielding one entry per CDR3 protein. The sample contains 5,000 or so distinct CDR3 sequences, around 26% of which appear only once. The sample was CD4+ T cells from blood, cultured in vitro. The source is a human donor in good health.

V gene TRBV12-3 or TRBV12-4 combines with J gene TRBJ1-3, with a tentative D call TRBD1 (6 bases). Trimming removed 4 bases from V and 4 bases from J, with 14 bases in between. The CDR3 totals 15 residues. CDR3 bases: TGTGCCAGCAGTTACCCGACAGGATCAGGAAACACCATATATTTT. Protein sequence: CASSYPTGSGNTIYF.

This sequence joins TRBV19 and TRBJ1-2; 12 nucleotides agree with TRBD1. The CDR3 is 14 amino acids. Trimming cost V 8 bases and J 4 bases; bases outside gene matches: 5. Germline-derived CDR1 and CDR2 are LNHDA and SQIVND (reference sequence). CDR3 residues: CASRPGQGAYGYTF. As DNA, the CDR3 is TGTGCCAGTCGGCCGGGACAGGGGGCCTATGGCTACACCTTC.

This clonotype was seen a handful of times. The rearrangement uses TRBV27 and TRBJ1-4; D is possibly TRBD1 (5 bases). Germline V CDR1 and CDR2: MNHEY, SMNVEV (reference sequence). This CDR3 contains 14 residues. Trimming took off 7 bases at V and 3 bases at J, with 12 bases between the two ends. In DNA, the CDR3 is TGTGCCAGCACCTCATGGGGGGCTAATGAAAAACTGTTTTTT. It is translated as CASTSWGANEKLFF.

This sequence joins TRBV20-1 and TRBJ1-1; tentatively, D is TRBD1 (5 bases). The V gene lost 1 base and the J gene lost 0 bases, with 12 bases spanning the gap. Germline CDR1 DFQATT, CDR2 SNEGSKA (reference sequence). The CDR3 is 15 amino acids. CDR3 loop: CSARGGATMNTEAFF. The CDR3 DNA is TGCAGTGCTAGAGGAGGGGCGACTATGAACACTGAAGCTTTCTTT.

V and J are TRBV6-1 and TRBJ2-3; D not resolved. The germline CDR1 and CDR2 sequences are MNHNS and SASEGT. This CDR3 is 16 amino acids long. V was shortened by 5 bases and J by 0 bases, with 15 bases between the two germline ends. CDR3 nucleotides: TGTGCCAGCAGTCCCTCTTGGGGATCGAGCACAGATACGCAGTATTTT. The encoded protein is CASSPSWGSSTDTQYF.

V gene TRBV12-3 or TRBV12-4 combines with J gene TRBJ2-7, with TRBD1 matching 7 bases. The CDR3 runs 12 residues. V shed 6 bases, J shed 4 bases, and the junction held 3 bases outside the gene matches. CDR3 residues: CASSLTGYEQYF. Here the CDR3 DNA reads TGTGCCAGCAGCTTGACAGGGTACGAGCAGTACTTC.

This clonotype was found a few times. The chain links TRBV20-1 to TRBJ2-3; TRBD2 matches at 9 bases. Germline assignment: CDR1 DFQATT and CDR2 SNEGSKA (reference sequence). The CDR3 sequence is 15 residues long. V shed 1 base, J shed 0 bases, and the junction held 2 bases outside the gene matches. CDR3 nucleotide sequence: TGCAGTGCTAGAGTGCTAGCGGGGAGCACAGATACGCAGTATTTT. Its translation: CSARVLAGSTDTQYF.

Turning to this clonotype: One junction end does not reproduce the germline sequence, and a read error may be involved. The chain couples TRBV6-5 to TRBJ1-1; 7 bases match TRBD1. Germline CDR1 is MNHEY and CDR2 is SVGAGI. This CDR3 contains 14 residues. The CDR3 nucleotides are TGTGCCAGCAGTTTTGGGACAGCTAACACTGAAGCTTTTTTT. Its protein product is CASSFGTANTEAFF.

This clonotype showed up just once. The rearrangement joins TRBV12-3 or TRBV12-4 to TRBJ2-1; tentative D call: TRBD2 (6 bases). V was cut by 2 bases and J by 7 bases, with 15 bases left in between. This CDR3 is 15 amino acids long. The DNA for the CDR3 is TGTGCCAGCAGTTTAAGGAGCGGGCTCATGAATGAGCAGTTCTTC. As protein: CASSLRSGLMNEQFF.

The chain uses TRBV6-5 and TRBJ2-1, with a weak D call TRBD2 (7 bases). CDR1 MNHEY and CDR2 SVGAGI come from the germline V gene. The CDR3 consists of 18 residues. The V end lost 1 base, the J end lost 10 bases, and 26 bases lay between the germline ends. The CDR3: CASSYYPRGALGINEQFF. In nucleotides, the CDR3 is TGTGCCAGCAGTTACTACCCCCGGGGGGCATTAGGTATCAACGAGCAGTTCTTC.

The chain carries TRBV12-3 or TRBV12-4 and TRBJ1-1, with a weak D call TRBD1 (5 bases). Trimming left V 3 bases short and J 9 bases short, with 11 bases between. CDR3 length: 12 residues. Here the CDR3 reads CASSLGQGKAFF. The CDR3 DNA follows: TGTGCCAGCAGTTTGGGTCAGGGAAAAGCTTTCTTT.

Only a few counts were recorded for this clonotype. The rearrangement joins TRBV6-1 to TRBJ2-7; perhaps TRBD1 as D (5 bases). The V end was cut by 8 bases, the J end by 2 bases, with 13 bases between. The CDR3 runs to 13 residues. Germline V gene lookup returns CDR1 MNHNS and CDR2 SASEGT. DNA of the CDR3: TGTGCCAGCCAGGGCCTATCCCCCTACGAGCAGTACTTC. Encoded protein: CASQGLSPYEQYF.

This clonotype was seen a handful of times. The V gene is TRBV25-1, the J gene TRBJ1-2; tentative D call: TRBD1 (6 bases). The CDR3 is 16 amino acids. V was shortened by 2 bases and J by 7 bases, with 20 bases between the two germline ends. CDR1 is MGHDK, CDR2 SYGVNS, per germline. The DNA of the CDR3 is TGTGCCAGCAGTGAAGAAGGTTGGAATGGGGGGCGTGGCTACACCTTC. Translating it yields CASSEEGWNGGRGYTF.

By share of the sample, this clonotype is medium-sized. This sequence joins TRBV20-1 and TRBJ2-3; TRBD2 matches 12 bases. Trimming removed 5 bases from V and 6 bases from J; junction bases left unmatched: 9. Per the germline V gene, CDR1 is DFQATT and CDR2 is SNEGSKA (reference sequence). The CDR3 runs to 15 residues. Here the CDR3 DNA reads TGCAGTGCTTACGCCGGGACTAGCGGGTCTGATACGCAGTATTTT. Amino acids: CSAYAGTSGSDTQYF.